The present T cell receptor beta chain was sequenced within a study of shared clonotypes between healthy human individuals. V was trimmed by 8 bases and J by 0 bases, leaving 8 bases between them. The CDR3 extends over 13 amino acids. CDR1 is MDHEN and CDR2 is SYDVKM in the germline V gene. Sequencing used immunoSEQ multiplex PCR; TCRdb keeps in-frame clones, though not all of them. The table records about 480,000 clones, over 75% of them present only once. The sequenced material came from PBMCs. The sequence derives from a woman aged 40-49 years in good health. Some clones in this sample may be carry-over from other donors' samples. This chain uses TRBV28 with TRBJ1-5, with D possibly matching TRBD1 (6 bases). This CDR3 is CASGQYSNQPQHF. CDR3 DNA sequence: TGTGCCAGCGGACAGTATAGCAATCAGCCCCAGCATTTT.